The 13 T cell receptor beta chains presented below share a single source sample, sequenced in a study of technical replicates of blood from a handful of donors. This table comes from immunoSEQ multiplex PCR, and its TCRdb copy is limited to in-frame clones, with some not included. The data contain some 70,000 clones, around 94% of them singletons. The sequenced sample was T cells isolated from PBMCs. Every receptor here comes from a human donor in good health.

The rearrangement joins TRBV27 to TRBJ2-7; 10 bases map to TRBD2. V gave up 5 bases and J gave up 4 bases; unmatched junction bases: 14. This CDR3 is built from 17 residues. Looked up from germline, CDR1 is MNHEY and CDR2 is SMNVEV (reference sequence). The CDR3 region is CASSPPFSGRYIYEQYF. CDR3 coding DNA: TGTGCCAGCAGTCCTCCCTTTAGCGGGAGGTATATATACGAGCAGTACTTC.

V is TRBV7-2 and J is TRBJ1-1; 7 bases match TRBD1. CDR3 length: 16 residues. V lost 5 bases and J lost 4; bases outside the gene matches: 13. The germline V gene has CDR1 SGHTA and CDR2 FQGNSA. The CDR3 sequence is CASSQRLRGQSTEAFF. The CDR3 DNA sequence: TGTGCCAGCAGCCAACGATTGAGGGGGCAAAGCACTGAAGCTTTCTTT.

The chain employs TRBV9 and TRBJ2-7; D is perhaps TRBD2 (6 bases). Germline V gene lookup returns CDR1 SGDLS and CDR2 YYNGEE. The V gene lost 2 bases and the J gene lost 0 bases, with 12 bases spanning the gap. CDR3 length equals 15 residues. CDR3 region: CASSVSGYSSYEQYF. DNA for the CDR3: TGTGCCAGCAGCGTTAGCGGATACAGCTCCTACGAGCAGTACTTC.

J is TRBJ2-1 and V is TRBV10-3; perhaps TRBD1 as D (5 bases). This CDR3 is built from 14 residues. Per the germline V gene, CDR1 is ENHRY and CDR2 is SYGVKD. V lost 6 bases and J 7 bases, leaving 16 bases between the germline ends. CDR3 protein: CAISTRVEWNEQFF. Here the CDR3 DNA reads TGTGCCATCAGCACCAGGGTGGAGTGGAATGAGCAGTTCTTC.

The CDR3 region is CASSPYGSSYEQYF. In DNA form, the CDR3 reads TGTGCCAGCAGCCCCTACGGGAGTTCCTACGAGCAGTACTTC. The gene calls are TRBV9 and TRBJ2-7; D is perhaps TRBD2 (6 bases). The CDR3 spans 14 residues. Trimming left V 4 bases short and J 1 base short, with 12 bases between. Germline values: CDR1 SGDLS, CDR2 YYNGEE.

The chain joins TRBV2 to TRBJ2-1; D possibly corresponds to TRBD2 (6 bases). With 6 bases removed from V and 3 bases from J, the gap between germline ends came to 9 bases. The CDR3 is made up of 13 amino acids. Per germline, CDR1 SNHLY and CDR2 FYNNEI. The CDR3 sequence: CASRAGIYNEQFF. The CDR3 DNA reads as TGTGCCAGCAGGGCGGGGATCTACAATGAGCAGTTCTTC.

This clone has more than one count but fewer than ten. This sequence joins TRBV9 and TRBJ1-1; D gene uncertain. CDR3 length equals 13 residues. Germline V lookup: CDR1 SGDLS, CDR2 YYNGEE. Between the trimmed V and J ends, which lost 0 bases and 8 bases, there was a span of 11 bases. The CDR3 bases are TGTGCCAGCAGCGTAGGACACCGAGACGAAGCTTTCTTT. Protein product: CASSVGHRDEAFF.

This sequence joins TRBV4-2 and TRBJ1-2; maybe TRBD1 (5 bases). V was pared by 0 bases and J by 0 bases, with 14 bases between. This CDR3 has 17 amino acids. CDR1 and CDR2 from the germline V gene are LGHNA and YNFKEQ. Here the CDR3 DNA reads TGTGCCAGCAGCCAAGAGGCAGGGTTTACCTCTAACTATGGCTACACCTTC. Translation gives CASSQEAGFTSNYGYTF.

V is TRBV30 and J is TRBJ1-5, with 9 bases fitting TRBD1. V shed 2 bases, J shed 4 bases, and the junction held 6 bases outside the gene matches. Germline CDR1 is GTSNPN and CDR2 is SVGIG (reference sequence). The CDR3 is made up of 15 amino acids. DNA of the CDR3: TGTGCCTGGAGTCCCGGGACAGGGATTAATCAGCCCCAGCATTTT. Protein: CAWSPGTGINQPQHF.

The V and J genes are TRBV9 and TRBJ1-4; TRBD1 aligns across 9 bases. This CDR3 has 13 residues. Germline V lookup: CDR1 SGDLS, CDR2 YYNGEE. Germline trimming cut 3 bases from V and 10 bases from J; bases unmatched to any gene: 4. This CDR3 reads CASSATGGRKLFF. CDR3 coding DNA: TGTGCCAGCAGCGCCACAGGGGGCCGAAAACTGTTTTTT.

This clone was picked up a small number of times. V is TRBV27 and J is TRBJ1-1, with D unresolved. The CDR3 length is 16 residues. Germline lookup yields CDR1 MNHEY and CDR2 SMNVEV (reference sequence). V gave up 3 bases and J gave up 5 bases, with 19 bases separating them. CDR3 protein: CASSLIPGGKGTEAFF. The DNA of the CDR3 is TGTGCCAGCAGTTTGATCCCTGGAGGGAAAGGAACTGAAGCTTTCTTT.

The chain links TRBV19 to TRBJ1-1, with TRBD1 matching 8 bases. V gave up 5 bases and J gave up 5 bases; unmatched junction bases: 4. CDR1 and CDR2 from the germline V gene are LNHDA and SQIVND (reference sequence). The CDR3 has 13 residues. The CDR3 coding sequence is TGTGCCAGTAGTCTTACAGGGGGGACTGAAGCTTTCTTT. Amino acid sequence: CASSLTGGTEAFF.

The chain couples TRBV2 to TRBJ2-3; TRBD2 matches 8 bases. Germline V CDR1 and CDR2: SNHLY, FYNNEI. The trim removed 10 bases at V and 0 bases at J, leaving 9 bases unmatched. CDR3 length equals 15 residues. CDR3 sequence (DNA): TGTGCCATCACCCGACTAGCGTCTAGCACAGATACGCAGTATTTT. Translated: CAITRLASSTDTQYF.